This T cell receptor (beta chain) was identified during a study of shared clonotypes between healthy human individuals. This CDR3 comprises 15 residues. The germline V gene has CDR1 SGHRS and CDR2 YFSETQ. Trimming took off 1 base at V and 0 bases at J, with 8 bases between the two ends. Regarding this clone: No antigen is known for it.

General study points: Inspection by rarefaction showed sorted-subset sequencing to be incomplete despite large depth. Blood was the only sampled material, and tissue repertoires likely differ.

Original processing methods: ImmunoSEQ output held junction-only sequences without quality scores, so filtering differed. The repertoire was sequenced with immunoSEQ multiplex PCR; TCRdb's copy has only in-frame clones and lacks some. That table gives V, J and clone size, and the DNA gave D and trimming. Among over a million clones listed, about 80% were seen once. Sequencing used memory CD4+ T cells sorted from blood. As for subset: CD45RA-negative fraction. The rearrangement uses TRBV5-1 and TRBJ1-3; possible D gene TRBD1, 5 bases. The sequence derives from a man between 18 and 35 years old in good health. The CDR3 region has the DNA TGCGCCAGCAGCTTGACAGGCGACTCTGGAAACACCATATATTTT. Protein: CASSLTGDSGNTIYF.